The 10 T cell receptor beta chains listed next were all sequenced from one sample in a study of T cells after yellow fever vaccination. TCRdb independently ran MiXCR on the 5' RACE reads; one entry per CDR3 protein. The sample has 200,000 to 300,000 distinct CDR3 sequences, roughly 13% seen once. Source: CD4+ T cells sorted from PBMCs, taken 45 days after the yellow fever booster vaccination. These receptors came from a young man who received the YFV17D yellow fever vaccine.

A few counts support this clonotype. The chain uses TRBV6-4 and TRBJ2-1; TRBD2 aligns across 7 bases. This CDR3 contains 16 residues. Germline lookup yields CDR1 MRHNA and CDR2 SNTAGT. With 8 bases clipped from V and 0 bases from J, the junction kept 10 bases outside the gene matches. This CDR3 is CASPGGNFCSYNEQFF. CDR3 nucleotide sequence: TGTGCCAGCCCCGGGGGGAACTTTTGCTCCTACAATGAGCAGTTCTTC.

This clonotype occurred a few times. The chain recombines TRBV29-1 with TRBJ2-1, with D maybe TRBD2 (6 bases). This CDR3 is built from 14 residues. Germline assignment: CDR1 SQVTM and CDR2 ANQGSEA. Trimming took 5 bases from V and 4 from J, leaving 15 bases between them. This CDR3 is CSVRDRGGYNEQFF. The CDR3 DNA reads TGCAGCGTTCGGGACCGCGGAGGGTACAATGAGCAGTTCTTC.

This clonotype was observed a few times. The chain is built from TRBV12-3 or TRBV12-4 and TRBJ2-1; D tentatively fits TRBD1 or TRBD2 (6 bases each). V dropped 3 bases and J dropped 5 bases, with 14 bases sitting between them. The length of the CDR3 is 15 residues. The CDR3 nucleotides are TGTGCCAGCAGTTTGTCGGGGGCCAGGAACAATGAGCAGTTCTTC. Its protein product is CASSLSGARNNEQFF.

This clonotype showed up just a few times. The chain combines TRBV6-1 with TRBJ2-7, with unresolved D. CDR3 length: 14 residues. CDR1 and CDR2 (germline): MNHNS, SASEGT. V was trimmed by 3 bases and J by 5 bases, leaving 14 bases between them. CDR3 in DNA: TGTGCCAGCAGTGAGTTTGGGGTAGAGGACGAGCAGTACTTC. Amino acids: CASSEFGVEDEQYF.

This clonotype was observed many times. Here the CDR3 reads CASSFFLAGGSEQYF. The CDR3 bases are TGTGCCAGCAGCTTCTTTTTAGCGGGAGGATCCGAGCAGTACTTC. The rearrangement uses TRBV7-8 and TRBJ2-7; 10 bases map to TRBD2. Germline assignment: CDR1 SGHVS and CDR2 FQNEAQ. V dropped 3 bases and J dropped 6; count of bases not matched to a gene: 8. This CDR3 has 15 amino acids.

This clonotype was recorded only once. The CDR3 is CASSLVGTGTGEQYF. In DNA, the CDR3 is TGTGCCAGCAGCTTAGTCGGGACAGGGACGGGGGAGCAGTACTTC. The chain joins TRBV7-2 to TRBJ2-7, with TRBD1 identical over 9 bases. This CDR3 comprises 15 residues. Trimming took 1 base from V and 7 from J; bases not matched to a gene: 8. CDR1 is SGHTA, CDR2 FQGNSA, per germline.

A few counts support this clonotype. J is TRBJ2-5 and V is TRBV5-4; D perhaps matches TRBD2 (5 bases). The CDR3 extends over 15 amino acids. Deletions cut 4 bases from V and 6 bases from J, with 19 bases between. CDR1 and CDR2 from the germline V gene are SGHNT and YYREEE (reference sequence). The CDR3 loop reads CASSLRVSEEKTQYF. The DNA of the CDR3 is TGTGCCAGCAGCCTGCGGGTCTCGGAGGAAAAGACCCAGTACTTC.

This clonotype showed up many times. The V gene is TRBV27, the J gene TRBJ2-3; 9 bases fit TRBD2. V shed 7 bases and J 2 bases; nucleotides not matched to a gene: 4. Per germline, CDR1 MNHEY and CDR2 SMNVEV (reference sequence). This CDR3 is 14 amino acids long. The CDR3 region is CASNPSGDTDTQYF. The CDR3 coding sequence is TGTGCCAGCAACCCTAGCGGGGACACAGATACGCAGTATTTT.

CDR3 loop: CASSDDSTDTQYF. The CDR3 nucleotides read TGTGCATCCTCCGACGATAGCACAGATACGCAGTATTTT. The V call is TRBV7-3, the J call TRBJ2-3; D is unresolved. This CDR3 contains 13 residues. Germline loops: CDR1 SGHTA, CDR2 FQGTGA.

This clonotype has at least ten counts. The rearrangement joins TRBV7-2 to TRBJ2-2; maybe TRBD2 (6 bases). V was clipped by 3 bases and J by 4 bases, with 9 bases between them. The CDR3 length is 14 residues. Germline assignment: CDR1 SGHTA and CDR2 FQGNSA. CDR3 DNA: TGTGCCAGCAGCTTCCAGGGAGGCACCGGGGAGCTGTTTTTT. Its protein product is CASSFQGGTGELFF.